Here is one T cell receptor beta chain with its context. Its antigen is unknown. One base away there is no much larger clone; base qualities are not given. Blood samples for TCR beta sequencing were provided by related transplant donors. Nuclei Lysis Solution was used to extract genomic DNA from fresh or cryopreserved unfractionated peripheral blood mononuclear cells. The source of the sample is a study of T cell clonotyping in hematopoietic cell transplantation (dated by TCRdb to the early 2020s). Background for the entire study: A total of more than 110 blood samples were gathered in the study from 35 to 45 consecutive transplant recipients along with their related donors. Recruitment of patients ran from late 2015 to early 2017, and follow-up continued until late 2020 or until death. What the work shows at the level of the full study, not this receptor alone: After transplant, TCR diversity in recipients dropped, and pathologically expanded clonotypes increased progressively from day 30 to day 180. The sample size was limited, and because cells were not sorted, the contributions of CD4 and CD8 repertoires could not be separated. Broader TCR repertoire diversity after transplant was predicted by Inverse Simpson Index values from donors and from recipients before transplant. Only a small fraction of recipient repertoires overlapped donor repertoires, with over 95% appearing de novo at the given depth.

CDR1 and CDR2 are read off the germline V gene as SGHNT and YENEEA. Trimming leaves V shorter by 1 base and J shorter by 1 base, with the junction holding 5 bases beyond the gene matches. Reading from cysteine to phenylalanine, the CDR3 counts 16 amino acids. Of all the DNA, just the CDR3 is kept, 48 bases in frame from base 1. With the immunoSEQ assay, which is a bias-controlled multiplex PCR relying on V- and J-specific primers, TCR beta CDR3 regions were amplified from genomic DNA. A second PCR step added a proprietary barcode and Illumina adapter sequences to the CDR3 amplicons. An Illumina MiSeq instrument was used to sequence the CDR3 libraries. From the authors' description of their analysis: Export and quality control were handled in immunoSEQ Analyzer 3.0, while downstream analyses relied on R Bioconductor and Immunarch. Only productive rearrangements within the normalized downsampled data set were used in the calculation of repertoire metrics. Pathologically expanded clonotypes were defined as those larger than 5 templates in the normalized cohort. Repertoire diversity was measured with the Inverse Simpson Index. To capture all clonotypes, CMV-specificity analyses were performed on the non-normalized data set. The clones in this table, taken by TCRdb from immuneACCESS, are in-frame only. Not every clone is retained; where verified, under half of the shortfall comes from an unresolved V gene, and the cause of the rest is unknown. V, J and clone size are taken as reported in that table, and D and trimming were inferred from the DNA itself. This sample lists 35,000 to 50,000 clones; about 96% were detected once. About 1% of the sample is taken by the ten largest.

The V and J segments used are TRBV11-3 and TRBJ1-2; 8 nucleotides in the junction match TRBD1. Sequenced input: peripheral blood mononuclear cells. The receptor's source is a man aged 25-45 years in good health. Some clones in this sample may be carry-over from other donors' samples. The bases are TGTGCCAGCAGCTTAGCCCTGGACAGGGATAACTATGGCTACACCTTC. This yields the protein CASSLALDRDNYGYTF.